Listed here are 10 T cell receptor beta chains from one sample, sequenced in a study of cytomegalovirus exposure and HLA in healthy donors. PCR involved 60 Vbeta and 13 Jbeta primers. Profiled with immunoSEQ multiplex PCR; TCRdb holds only in-frame clones, not every one. The sample holds 200,000 to 250,000 clones; almost 80% are singletons and the top ten take over 3.5%. Sequencing was done on a sample of PBMCs. The source of these receptors is a male donor in good health and CMV-seronegative.

This clone has only one observation. The V call is TRBV18, the J call TRBJ1-2; the D is unclear. V gave up 2 bases and J gave up 3 bases, with 7 bases separating them. This CDR3 is built from 13 residues. The germline V gene has CDR1 KGHSH and CDR2 LQKENI. The CDR3 nucleotides are TGTGCCAGCTCACCAGGGGAGTACTATGGCTACACCTTC. Translated, it gives CASSPGEYYGYTF.

The CDR3 DNA reads TGCGCCAGCAGCTTAATCGACAGGGCAACCTACGAGCAGTACTTC. It translates to CASSLIDRATYEQYF. The J gene is TRBJ2-7, the V gene TRBV5-1, with 7 bases aligning to TRBD1. After removal of 2 bases from V and 2 bases from J, the junction contained 7 bases not matched to a gene. Germline V gene data show CDR1 as SGHRS and CDR2 as YFSETQ. The length of the CDR3 is 15 residues.

This clone was counted between two and nine times. Because the CDR3's place on the DNA is in doubt, the DNA is left out and the CDR3 is given as listed by TCRdb. This chain connects TRBV28 to TRBJ1-1. Germline V lookup: CDR1 MDHEN, CDR2 SYDVKM. The CDR3 adds up to 12 amino acids, both ends counted. The CDR3 loop is CASSSSTREAFF.

The CDR3, as DNA: TGTGCCAGCACGCCGGGACAGATCTATGGCTACACCTTC. Translation: CASTPGQIYGYTF. The chain employs TRBV6-1 and TRBJ1-2; 7 nucleotides match TRBD1. This CDR3 has 13 residues. V was pared by 7 bases and J by 4 bases, with 6 bases of the junction left unmatched. Germline V gene lookup returns CDR1 MNHNS and CDR2 SASEGT.

The J gene is TRBJ2-3, the V gene TRBV5-1; 8 nucleotides agree with TRBD2. Trimming removed 4 bases from V and 2 bases from J; junction bases left unmatched: 6. Germline V gene lookup returns CDR1 SGHRS and CDR2 YFSETQ. The CDR3 consists of 15 residues. CDR3 nucleotides: TGCGCCAGCAGCGACGAAGCGGGGGCCACAGATACGCAGTATTTT. This translates into CASSDEAGATDTQYF.

The rearrangement links TRBV6-5 to TRBJ1-1; TRBD1 might be the D (6 bases). V lost 0 bases, J lost 4 bases, and 15 bases lay in between. Germline assignment: CDR1 MNHEY and CDR2 SVGAGI. This CDR3 has 16 amino acids. Here the CDR3 DNA reads TGTGCCAGCAGTTACTCACAGGGAATCAGCGGCACTGAAGCTTTCTTT. Translation gives CASSYSQGISGTEAFF.

The chain links TRBV5-1 to TRBJ1-1; possibly TRBD1 for D (6 bases). This CDR3 comprises 17 residues. V was cut by 6 bases and J by 4 bases, with 25 bases left in between. CDR1 is SGHRS, CDR2 YFSETQ, per germline. The DNA for the CDR3 is TGCGCCAGCAACCCATCTGGGGGGGCGGGAAGAGGCACTGAAGCTTTCTTT. This gives the protein CASNPSGGAGRGTEAFF.

The chain is built from TRBV5-4 and TRBJ2-3; TRBD2 agrees at 12 bases. Germline CDR1 SGHNT, CDR2 YYREEE (reference sequence). The V and J ends lost 1 base and 5 bases, in that order; junction bases with no gene match: 8. The CDR3 loop spans 17 amino acids. The CDR3 is CASSLKRLAGAGDTQYF. In DNA form, the CDR3 reads TGTGCCAGCAGCTTGAAACGACTAGCGGGAGCTGGAGATACGCAGTATTTT.

V is TRBV27 and J is TRBJ1-3; TRBD1 matches 10 bases. Germline CDR1 MNHEY, CDR2 SMNVEV (reference sequence). The CDR3 covers 15 residues. V dropped 7 bases and J dropped 4; count of bases not matched to a gene: 7. The CDR3 spells CASKKGTGVGNTIYF. CDR3 DNA: TGTGCCAGCAAGAAAGGGACAGGGGTCGGAAACACCATATATTTT.

This sequence joins TRBV7-9 and TRBJ2-1, with D possibly being TRBD1 (6 bases). V was pared by 3 bases and J by 6 bases, with 15 bases between. The CDR3 length is 15 residues. Looked up from germline, CDR1 is SEHNR and CDR2 is FQNEAQ (reference sequence). The CDR3 region is CASSFNPGTLNEQFF. CDR3 sequence (DNA): TGTGCCAGCAGCTTTAACCCCGGGACACTCAATGAGCAGTTCTTC.